Detailed here is one T cell receptor beta chain. This receptor's antigen is unknown. No qualities accompany the bases; no much larger clone lies one base away. In Seattle, one collaborating source enrolled patients while the infection was active and tracked those patients longitudinally over the course of disease. The collaborating institutions used their own protocols to collect whole blood in K2EDTA tubes. For TCRbeta analysis, collaborators shipped samples as frozen whole blood, isolated PBMCs, or DNA extracted from either of those sample types. TCRbeta CDR3 regions were amplified from genomic DNA by means of the immunoSEQ Assay, a bias-controlled multiplex PCR. The study's own analysis went as follows. The number of nucleated cells in each sample was estimated from the amplification of reference gene primers within the assay. Sequence reads were collapsed and filtered to measure the absolute abundance of every unique TCRbeta CDR3 rearrangement. For each sample, productive Simpson clonality was calculated as the square root of Simpson's diversity index over productive rearrangements. In its TCRdb copy, this immuneACCESS table keeps in-frame sequences only and misses some clones. Where compared with another copy, unresolved V genes explain less than half of these, and the others have no known cause. The D gene and trimming were derived from the DNA, and the V and J assignments and clone size from that table. Present in this sample are more than 150,000 clones, more than 80% of which were seen just once. The leading ten clones occupy 12% of the sample.

This entry is derived from a study of blood T cell repertoires in COVID-19 (dated by TCRdb to about 2020). About the study as a whole: Collaborator samples came from the United States, Italy and Spain and covered acute and convalescent phases of COVID-19. The material from the prospective study consisted of cDNA or gDNA derived from T cells, B-cell-depleted T cells, or PBMCs. Subjects who had been exposed to COVID-19, were actively infected with it, or had recovered from it provided the deeply sampled blood TCRbeta repertoires that made up the dataset. The repertoires were made available in a free public database intended to serve as a resource for research on the immune response to SARS-CoV-2. The samples were drawn from two sources: the first 160 participants of the ongoing ImmuneRACE study, and 1,000 to 1,500 subjects contributed by 6 global collaborators. The sample metadata nearly always contained a de-identified subject ID, COVID-19 status, age in years and sex. Where available, HLA class I and class II types were obtained from metadata supplied by the sample provider rather than from assay-based typing. Overall study results and their limits: How much clinical and demographic metadata was included differed by source and by participant, and the metadata was provided uncurated.

CDR1 MGHRA and CDR2 YSYEKL are derived from the germline V gene. Between the V and J ends, shortened by 0 bases and 6 bases respectively, the junction contains 21 bases. The CDR3 sequence holds 17 residues, the cysteine and phenylalanine included. The sequence is cut down to CDR3 DNA, 51 bases in frame from base 1. Material: peripheral blood. Recombination linked TRBV4-1 to TRBJ2-7; TRBD1 might be the D gene, on 5 matching bases. This TCR was recovered from a woman older than 75 with COVID-19, enrolled during active disease. The nucleotide sequence reads TGCGCCAGCAGCCAAGATGGGCAGGGCGCGCAGGGCTTCGAGCAGTACTTC. It codes for CASSQDGQGAQGFEQYF.